This entry features one T cell receptor beta chain sequence. Clones were sequenced by immunoSEQ multiplex PCR, and TCRdb holds only the in-frame ones, with some missing. Among some 70,000 clones listed, approximately 80% were seen once. Patients in Seattle were enrolled during active infection, then followed longitudinally. This sample stems from a study of blood T cell repertoires in COVID-19. CDR1 is KGHDR, CDR2 SFDVKD, per germline. Trimming cost V 9 bases and J 1 base; bases outside gene matches: 5. The CDR3 consists of 14 residues. The chain employs TRBV24-1 and TRBJ2-3; 8 positions agree with TRBD1. The sample was peripheral blood. The TCR originated in a man aged 60-69 years with COVID-19, enrolled during active disease. The CDR3 nucleotides are TGTGCCACCGAGGACAGGGTAGGCACAGATACGCAGTATTTT. Encoded protein: CATEDRVGTDTQYF.